The present T cell receptor (beta chain) was sequenced within a study of STAT5B mutations in CD4+ large granular lymphocyte leukemia. The study's findings and limits: Around 25% of private leukemic clonotypes occurred rarely in other patients' non-leukemic repertoires. Data were not HLA-matched across samples. Patient CD4-sorted repertoires looked more clonal than healthy CD4+ repertoires, even without putative leukemic clones. TRBV06-family usage was enriched in top patient clones (8/27) versus controls (2/35).

Concerning this clone: Its specificity is unknown.

TCRdb's copy holds only in-frame clones and misses some; the assay was immunoSEQ multiplex PCR. The sample has some 35,000 clones, approximately 69% seen once; the top ten hold less than 3%. Germline values: CDR1 MNHNS, CDR2 SASEGT. With 7 bases removed from V and 1 base from J, the gap between germline ends came to 11 bases. This CDR3 contains 13 residues. The rearrangement links TRBV6-1 to TRBJ2-7; TRBD1 might be the D (6 bases). The sequenced material came from CD4+ T cells from blood buffy coats. The TCR was taken from a human donor in good health. CDR3 nucleotide sequence: TGTGCCAGCAATAAGGACAGATCCTACGAGCAGTACTTC. Amino acids: CASNKDRSYEQYF.